These 25 T cell receptor beta chains came from one sample sequenced in a study of blood T cell repertoires in COVID-19 (dated by TCRdb to the early 2020s). Receptor amplification or capture employed the immunoSEQ multiplex PCR assay. TCRdb took over this immuneACCESS table, retaining in-frame rearrangements with V and J assigned. Such tables are incomplete; in checked studies, under half of the missing clones stem from an unresolved V gene, and the remainder is unexplained. Across this sample there are approximately 270,000 clones, with roughly 88% seen only once. The top ten clonotypes cover about 0.9% of the sample. The sequenced material came from peripheral blood. These TCRs come from a human donor with COVID-19, enrolled during active disease. The donor label of this sample is uncertain.

The chain is built from TRBV5-1 and TRBJ1-2; TRBD1 matches 7 bases. Germline lookup yields CDR1 SGHRS and CDR2 YFSETQ. J was trimmed by 4 bases and V by 8 bases; bases with no gene match: 8. CDR3 length equals 13 residues. CDR3 sequence reads: CASTRDSSYGYTF. The CDR3 DNA is TGCGCCAGTACGAGGGACAGTTCCTATGGCTACACCTTC.

The gene calls are TRBV2 and TRBJ1-5; D gene ambiguous. The germline V gene has CDR1 SNHLY and CDR2 FYNNEI. CDR3 length equals 14 residues. Trimming left V 4 bases short and J 1 base short, with 8 bases between. The CDR3 reads CASSGRESNQPQHF. CDR3 coding DNA: TGTGCCAGCAGTGGGAGGGAAAGCAATCAGCCCCAGCATTTT.

This clone was observed a single time. The gene calls are TRBV11-2 and TRBJ1-2, with D unresolved. The ends were cut back, 5 bases at V and 4 bases at J, with 14 bases in the middle. The germline V gene encodes CDR1 SGHAT and CDR2 FQNNGV. This CDR3 is 14 amino acids long. The DNA of the CDR3 is TGTGCCAGCAGCCCGAGGGCGCAGCTCTATGGCTACACCTTC. Protein product: CASSPRAQLYGYTF. The full variable domain, with the rest looked up from reference TRBV11-2 and TRBJ1-2, is EAGVAQSPRYKIIEKRQSVAFWCNPISGHATLYWYQQILGQGPKLLIQFQNNGVVDDSQLPKDRFSAERLKGVDSTLKIQPAKLEDSAVYLCASSPRAQLYGYTFGSGTRLTVV.

CDR3 residues: CASSLDPPSTYSYNEQFF. Here the CDR3 DNA reads TGTGCCAGCAGCTTAGATCCCCCCTCTACTTACTCCTACAATGAGCAGTTCTTC. V gene TRBV11-2 combines with J gene TRBJ2-1, with unresolved D. V lost 0 bases and J lost 0, with 15 bases in between. Germline V gives CDR1 SGHAT, CDR2 FQNNGV. The CDR3 is 18 residues long.

This clone appeared a few times. This rearrangement joins TRBV28 to TRBJ1-1; D might be TRBD1 (5 bases). There are 16 residues in the CDR3. Germline V CDR1 and CDR2: MDHEN, SYDVKM. The V end was cut by 7 bases, the J end by 3 bases, with 21 bases between. The CDR3 bases are TGTGCCAGCACCCCCGAACGGGGGTATGGATACACTGAAGCTTTCTTT. It yields the protein CASTPERGYGYTEAFF.

V is TRBV19 and J is TRBJ2-3; 10 nucleotides line up with TRBD1. The CDR3 extends over 14 amino acids. Germline-derived CDR1 and CDR2 are LNHDA and SQIVND (reference sequence). V dropped 10 bases and J dropped 1; count of bases not matched to a gene: 5. The DNA for the CDR3 is TGTGCCACCTCGGACAGGGGGGGCACAGATACGCAGTATTTT. Protein sequence: CATSDRGGTDTQYF.

The CDR3 loop is CASSLEGTGEDYGYTF. The CDR3 DNA sequence: TGCGCCAGCAGCTTGGAGGGGACAGGGGAAGACTATGGCTACACCTTC. The rearrangement uses TRBV5-1 and TRBJ1-2, with 10 nucleotides matching TRBD1. Germline V CDR1 and CDR2: SGHRS, YFSETQ. The CDR3 length is 16 residues. V was clipped by 0 bases and J by 3 bases; unmatched bases: 5.

The rearrangement uses TRBV2 and TRBJ1-1; unclear D gene. The CDR3 runs to 14 residues. From germline, CDR1 is SNHLY and CDR2 FYNNEI. Trimming removed 2 bases at V and 7 bases at J, with 14 bases between. This CDR3 is CASSEMWEQSEAFF. In DNA, the CDR3 is TGTGCCAGCAGTGAAATGTGGGAGCAGAGTGAAGCTTTCTTT. Based on the CDR3 plus reference TRBV2 and TRBJ1-1, the full variable domain is EPEVTQTPSHQVTQMGQEVILRCVPISNHLYFYWYRQILGQKVEFLVSFYNNEISEKSEIFDDQFSVERPDGSNFTLKIRSTKLEDSAMYFCASSEMWEQSEAFFGQGTRLTVV.

This clone was seen a handful of times. Other nucleotide sequences from this sample produce the same CDR3. This sequence joins TRBV24-1 and TRBJ1-1, with a tentative D call TRBD1 (6 bases). Trimming cost V 9 bases and J 4 bases, with 14 bases left between them. The germline V gene encodes CDR1 KGHDR and CDR2 SFDVKD. The CDR3 length is 13 residues. CDR3 amino acids: CATRRDTATEAFF. The CDR3 nucleotides read TGTGCCACCCGCCGGGACACTGCCACTGAAGCTTTCTTT.

Turning to this clone: This clone may be a read error of a much larger clone one base away. This sequence joins TRBV2 and TRBJ1-1; D ambiguous. The V gene lost 4 bases and the J gene lost 4 bases, with 7 bases spanning the gap. The germline CDR1 and CDR2 sequences are SNHLY and FYNNEI. This CDR3 comprises 12 residues. Here the CDR3 reads CASSVGGTEAFF. The CDR3 nucleotides are TGTGCCAGCAGTGTCGGTGGCACTGAAGCTTTCTTT.

In this sample, this clone turned up once. CDR3 nucleotide sequence: TGTGCCAGCAGCGTAGACGCTGACTCCATGAACACTGAAGCTTTCTTT. Its protein product is CASSVDADSMNTEAFF. This chain links TRBV9 with TRBJ1-1; D not resolved. CDR1 and CDR2 from the germline V gene are SGDLS and YYNGEE. The CDR3 has 16 residues. V lost 0 bases and J 0 bases, leaving 12 bases between the germline ends.

The chain employs TRBV30 and TRBJ1-4; D is unclear. Germline V gives CDR1 GTSNPN, CDR2 SVGIG (reference sequence). The CDR3 runs to 14 residues. The V gene lost 5 bases and the J gene lost 2 bases, with 12 bases spanning the gap. The CDR3 region is CAWASGQTNEKLFF. The CDR3 coding sequence is TGTGCCTGGGCGAGTGGGCAGACTAATGAAAAACTGTTTTTT.

This clone was counted a few times. The chain is built from TRBV28 and TRBJ1-4, with TRBD1 matching over 10 bases. CDR3 length equals 16 residues. Germline V gene lookup returns CDR1 MDHEN and CDR2 SYDVKM. V lost 9 bases and J lost 4; bases outside the gene matches: 11. The CDR3 nucleotides read TGTGCCAGTTTCGGGACAGGGGAGGCCGGTAATGAAAAACTGTTTTTT. Amino acids: CASFGTGEAGNEKLFF.

The chain joins TRBV12-3 or TRBV12-4 to TRBJ2-1; the D gene is possibly TRBD1 (6 bases). V lost 5 bases to trimming and J lost 4 bases, with 9 bases between them. This CDR3 has 13 residues. The CDR3: CASSPQGYNEQFF. The CDR3 nucleotides read TGTGCCAGCAGTCCGCAGGGGTACAATGAGCAGTTCTTC.

This clone has a single count. The chain uses TRBV18 and TRBJ1-1; possible D gene TRBD1, 6 bases. Per the germline V gene, CDR1 is KGHSH and CDR2 is LQKENI. Trimming stripped 2 bases from V and 4 bases from J, with 11 bases between. This CDR3 is 14 amino acids long. The CDR3 DNA is TGTGCCAGCTCACCAACAGGGCTAGGCACTGAAGCTTTCTTT. This gives the protein CASSPTGLGTEAFF.

V gene TRBV4-3 combines with J gene TRBJ2-1; D may be TRBD2 (6 bases). The CDR3 spans 14 residues. Trimming removed 4 bases from V and 8 bases from J, with 15 bases in between. Germline assignment: CDR1 LGHNA and CDR2 YSLEER. The CDR3 DNA sequence: TGCGCCAGCAGCCCCAGACAGTCTAGCGATGAGCAGTTCTTC. This encodes CASSPRQSSDEQFF.

The rearrangement uses TRBV6-1 and TRBJ1-1; 12 bases fit TRBD1. Losses at the gene ends were 4 bases for V and 6 bases for J; bases not matched to a gene: 9. This CDR3 is built from 16 residues. Germline V gene lookup returns CDR1 MNHNS and CDR2 SASEGT. The CDR3 sequence: CASSANPGQGASEAFF. The CDR3 DNA sequence: TGTGCCAGCAGTGCTAACCCGGGACAGGGGGCCTCTGAAGCTTTCTTT.

This chain joins TRBV3-1 (or the pseudogene TRBV3-2) and TRBJ2-1, with D possibly being TRBD1 (5 bases). The CDR3 extends over 15 amino acids. From germline, CDR1 is LGHDT and CDR2 YNNKEL (reference sequence). Trimming stripped 4 bases from V and 0 bases from J, with 10 bases between. CDR3 protein: CASSLDSDSYNEQFF. In nucleotides, the CDR3 is TGTGCCAGCAGCCTAGACAGTGACTCCTACAATGAGCAGTTCTTC.

As for this clone: The junction differs from germline at one of its ends, possibly a read error. The rearrangement joins TRBV7-7 to TRBJ2-5, with D unclear. The CDR3 has 13 amino acids. Germline V gene lookup returns CDR1 SSHAT and CDR2 FNYEAQ (reference sequence). The CDR3 coding sequence is TGTGCTAGCAGCTTAGGGCATCAAGAGACCCAGTACTTC. This encodes CASSLGHQETQYF. The full variable domain, with the rest looked up from reference TRBV7-7 and TRBJ2-5, is GAGVSQSPRYKVTKRGQDVTLRCDPISSHATLYWYQQALGQGPEFLTYFNYEAQPDKSGLPSDRFSAERPEGSISTLTIQRTEQRDSAMYRCASSLGHQETQYFGPGTRLLVL.

In nucleotides, the CDR3 is TGCGCCAGCAGCTTGCCGGTTGCGGGAGGGAGGACCGGGGAGCTGTTTTTT. Protein product: CASSLPVAGGRTGELFF. The chain employs TRBV5-1 and TRBJ2-2; TRBD2 aligns across 9 bases. This CDR3 has 17 residues. In germline, CDR1 is SGHRS, CDR2 YFSETQ. V shed 1 base, J shed 5 bases, and the junction held 9 bases outside the gene matches.

The chain has TRBV9 and TRBJ1-5, with D perhaps matching TRBD1 (6 bases). CDR3 size: 14 residues. Trimming shortened V by 0 bases and J by 5 bases, and 9 bases separated the two germline ends. CDR1 is SGDLS, CDR2 YYNGEE, per germline. The CDR3 region has the DNA TGTGCCAGCAGCGTAGGGGGGCTCGATCAGCCCCAGCATTTT. Translated, it gives CASSVGGLDQPQHF. Based on the CDR3 plus reference TRBV9 and TRBJ1-5, the full variable domain is DSGVTQTPKHLITATGQRVTLRCSPRSGDLSVYWYQQSLDQGLQFLIQYYNGEERAKGNILERFSAQQFPDLHSELNLSSLELGDSALYFCASSVGGLDQPQHFGDGTRLSIL.

This clone was detected only a few times. The chain carries TRBV2 and TRBJ1-6; D gene uncertain. Germline V gives CDR1 SNHLY, CDR2 FYNNEI. Between the trimmed V and J ends, which lost 4 bases and 4 bases, there was a span of 2 bases. CDR3 length equals 12 residues. In DNA, the CDR3 is TGTGCCAGCAGTGCGTATAATTCACCCCTCCACTTT. Amino acids: CASSAYNSPLHF.

DNA for the CDR3: TGTGCCAGCAGCCCAGGGGGTTCCAACTATGGCTACACCTTC. It specifies CASSPGGSNYGYTF. This chain joins TRBV28 and TRBJ1-2, with 7 bases identical to TRBD1. The trim removed 6 bases at V and 2 bases at J, leaving 6 bases unmatched. In germline, CDR1 is MDHEN, CDR2 SYDVKM. The CDR3 is 14 residues long.

V gene TRBV28 combines with J gene TRBJ1-5, with TRBD1 matching over 7 bases. Looked up from germline, CDR1 is MDHEN and CDR2 is SYDVKM. With V trimmed by 4 bases and J by 3 bases, 15 bases remained unmatched. This CDR3 has 18 amino acids. In DNA, the CDR3 is TGTGCCAGCAGTTCCCGCCACTGGGACAGCCGAATCAATCAGCCCCAGCATTTT. Encoded protein: CASSSRHWDSRINQPQHF.

The chain has TRBV7-9 and TRBJ2-3; 7 bases align to TRBD2. The CDR3 extends over 13 amino acids. J was trimmed by 6 bases and V by 5 bases; bases with no gene match: 5. Germline-derived CDR1 and CDR2 are SEHNR and FQNEAQ (reference sequence). Here the CDR3 reads CASSMTSKDTQYF. The CDR3 coding sequence is TGTGCCAGCAGCATGACTAGCAAGGATACGCAGTATTTT. The whole variable domain, remainder taken from reference TRBV7-9 and TRBJ2-3, is DTGVSQNPRHKITKRGQNVTFRCDPISEHNRLYWYRQTLGQGPEFLTYFQNEAQLEKSRLLSDRFSAERPKGSFSTLEIQRTEQGDSAMYLCASSMTSKDTQYFGPGTRLTVL.